This T cell receptor (beta chain) was captured by sequencing in a study of T cells in narcolepsy. This table comes from immunoSEQ multiplex PCR, and its TCRdb copy is limited to in-frame clones, with some not included. Of 25,000 to 35,000 clones listed, about three quarters are singletons. J was trimmed by 3 bases and V by 6 bases; bases with no gene match: 13. The CDR3 contains 19 residues. Germline values: CDR1 LNHDA, CDR2 SQIVND (reference sequence). This clonotype was obtained from a human donor with narcolepsy. Sequencing used CD45RA- memory CD4+ T cells from PBMCs. V and J are TRBV19 and TRBJ2-2; 13 nucleotides match TRBD2. CDR3 nucleotide sequence: TGTGCCAGTAGGACGCTTGGACTAGCGGGAGATTCGGACACCGGGGAGCTGTTTTTT. Residues: CASRTLGLAGDSDTGELFF. Full variable domain (remainder filled in from reference TRBV19 and TRBJ2-2): DGGITQSPKYLFRKEGQNVTLSCEQNLNHDAMYWYRQDPGQGLRLIYYSQIVNDFQKGDIAEGYSVSREKKESFPLTVTSAQKNPTAFYLCASRTLGLAGDSDTGELFFGEGSRLTVL.